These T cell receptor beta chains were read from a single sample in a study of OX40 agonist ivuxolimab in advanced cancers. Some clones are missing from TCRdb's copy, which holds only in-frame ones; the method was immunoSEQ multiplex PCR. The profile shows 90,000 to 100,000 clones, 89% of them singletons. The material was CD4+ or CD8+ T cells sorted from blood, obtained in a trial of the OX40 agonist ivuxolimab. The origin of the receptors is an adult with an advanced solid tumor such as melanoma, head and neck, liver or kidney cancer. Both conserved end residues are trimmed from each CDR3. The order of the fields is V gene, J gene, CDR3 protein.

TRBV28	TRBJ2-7	ASTSIQGEHYEQY
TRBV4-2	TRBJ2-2	ASSQDWADPGELF
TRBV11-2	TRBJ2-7	ASSFLRGRSSYEQY
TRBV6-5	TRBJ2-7	ASRSSGGTYEQY
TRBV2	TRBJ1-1	ASSGLTGGTEAF
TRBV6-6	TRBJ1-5	ATGGQGYQPQH
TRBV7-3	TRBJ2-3	ASSSASGGYRTDTQY
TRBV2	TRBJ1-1	ASSRQGFIEAF
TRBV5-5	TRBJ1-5	ASTRDTGHEQPQH
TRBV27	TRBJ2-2	ASSLRGRMNTGELF
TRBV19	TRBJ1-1	ASGGEAF
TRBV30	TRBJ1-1	AAKRRSNTEAF
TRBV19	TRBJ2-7	ASSDSYEQY
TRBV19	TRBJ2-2	ASSIRSANTGELF
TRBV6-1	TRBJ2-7	ASSEGATGYEQY
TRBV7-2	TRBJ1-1	ASSSSPGWNTEAF
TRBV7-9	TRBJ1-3	ASRPGHAANTIY
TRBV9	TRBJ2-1	ASSVEGAVDYNEQF
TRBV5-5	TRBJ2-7	ASSLVRQGYEQY
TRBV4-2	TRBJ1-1	ASSQAVQAGGKKPF
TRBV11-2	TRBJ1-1	ASSLGYGLNTEAF
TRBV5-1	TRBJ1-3	ASSLATGTTGNTIY
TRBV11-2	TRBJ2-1	ASSRDSGRHNEQF
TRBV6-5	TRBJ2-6	ASGAGANVLT
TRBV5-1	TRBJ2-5	ASSAPGQETQY
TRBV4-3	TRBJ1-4	ASSQDLTDGRVEKLF